The T cell receptor beta chain under discussion was sequenced for a study of spatial heterogeneity in lung cancer. Looking at the study overall: Sequence detection consistently recorded a greater number of beta-chain than alpha-chain sequences. As counted in raw reads, each unique TCR and UMI combination appeared more than ten times on average.

Study findings and constraints: Circulating ubiquitous expanded tumor TCRs were observed more frequently at resection than at follow-up.

This CDR3 has 14 residues. Germline-derived CDR1 and CDR2 are MDHEN and SYDVKM. The V and J ends lost 4 bases and 5 bases respectively, with 13 bases between them. This clonotype was seen many times. Its cognate antigen is unknown. The time point denotes: blood at routine non-recurrence follow-up after resection. TCRdb reanalysed the 5' RACE reads using MiXCR and keeps one entry per CDR3 protein. The data show just over 70,000 distinct CDR3 sequences, approximately 9% seen once. The starting material was PBMCs, obtained at follow-up. The TCR sequence derives from a female donor with early-stage non-small cell lung cancer. V gene TRBV28 combines with J gene TRBJ2-3, with D hard to call. CDR3 loop: CASSSQRTLDTQYF. Here the CDR3 DNA reads TGTGCCAGCAGTTCTCAACGGACGCTAGATACGCAGTATTTT.